The T cell receptor beta chain described here comes from a study of T-cell memory formation after mild COVID-19. This clonotype turned up a few times. The antigen is undetermined. TCRdb reprocessed the 5' RACE reads with MiXCR, giving one entry per CDR3 protein. The data hold a few hundred thousand distinct CDR3 sequences, with roughly 20% observed a single time. CDR1 LGHNA and CDR2 YNFKEQ come from the germline V gene. CDR3 length: 15 amino acids. V gave up 6 bases and J gave up 6 bases; unmatched junction bases: 11. Study-level results: Pre-infection memory already had some responding clones, implying cross-reactive memory joined. Mainly CM and EM harbored the contracting CD4+ clones; mainly EMRA harbored the CD8+ ones. Still unconfirmed is whether the second-wave clones peaking on day 37 recognized SARS-CoV-2.

Sample: PBMCs or a T cell subset sorted from them (not recorded which). The receptor was isolated from an adult woman who had mild COVID-19 (a few samples of this study predate the infection). Cell type and time point are not known. The chain combines TRBV4-2 with TRBJ2-3, with 8 positions matching TRBD2. The CDR3 loop is CASRRTGGGFDTQYF. For the CDR3, the DNA is TGTGCCAGCAGACGTACGGGGGGGGGCTTTGATACGCAGTATTTT.